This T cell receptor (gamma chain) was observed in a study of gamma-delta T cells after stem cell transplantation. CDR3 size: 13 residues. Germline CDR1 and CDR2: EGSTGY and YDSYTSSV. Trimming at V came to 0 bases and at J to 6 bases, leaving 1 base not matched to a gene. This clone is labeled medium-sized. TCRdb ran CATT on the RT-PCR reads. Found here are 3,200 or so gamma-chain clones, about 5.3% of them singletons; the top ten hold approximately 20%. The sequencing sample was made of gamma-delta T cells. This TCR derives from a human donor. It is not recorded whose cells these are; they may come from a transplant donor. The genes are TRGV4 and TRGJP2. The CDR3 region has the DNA TGTGCCACCTGGGATGGGCGTGATTGGATCAAGACGTTT. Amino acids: CATWDGRDWIKTF.